Described below is a single TCR beta chain sequence and its context. This entry belongs to a study of metastatic and nonmetastatic thyroid tumors. With V trimmed by 4 bases and J by 1 base, 6 bases remained unmatched. The CDR3 spans 17 residues. Germline V gene data show CDR1 as KGHDR and CDR2 as SFDVKD. TCRdb re-clonotyped the PCR reads via MiXCR. The repertoire holds about 49,000 clones, with roughly 4% as singletons. Treatment of any kind had been given to no patient before thyroid surgery. The receptor was derived from a female donor with papillary thyroid cancer or a benign thyroid nodule (not recorded which). Some clones in this sample may be carry-over from other donors' samples. Sample: blood. The rearrangement joins TRBV24-1 to TRBJ2-1; TRBD2 matches 10 bases. CDR3 region: CATSDPQREGSYNEQFF. The DNA of the CDR3 is TGTGCCACCAGTGACCCTCAGCGGGAGGGATCCTACAATGAGCAGTTCTTC.